A selection of T cell receptor beta chains follows, all from one sample in a study of blood T cell repertoires in COVID-19. Using immunoSEQ multiplex PCR, the repertoire was profiled, and TCRdb retains in-frame clones only, with some absent. The table includes some 190,000 clones, around 80% detected once. The sequencing input was PBMCs or T cells enriched from blood (not recorded which). The receptor set was obtained from a man in his 60s who had been exposed to COVID-19. Each CDR3 is given with its conserved first and last residue. A D gene is named only where the DNA matches it firmly. Some rows mark clone size as missing; the rest say once, few, many or name a class of expanded clone.

J gene,clone size,V gene,D gene,CDR3 protein,CDR3 DNA
TRBJ2-7,NA,TRBV5-8,NA,CASSTLLDIAYEQYF,TGTGCCAGCAGCACCCTTCTGGACATTGCCTACGAGCAGTACTTC
TRBJ1-1,NA,TRBV7-2,TRBD1,CASSFRDSFMNTEAFF,TGTGCCAGCAGCTTCCGGGACAGCTTCATGAACACTGAAGCTTTCTTT
TRBJ2-1,NA,TRBV19,NA,CASSKRALGDNEQFF,TGTGCCAGTAGTAAGAGAGCTTTGGGCGACAATGAGCAGTTCTTC
TRBJ2-7,once,TRBV6-5,TRBD2,CASSPTSAEQYF,TGTGCCAGCAGCCCAACTAGCGCGGAGCAGTACTTC
TRBJ2-1,NA,TRBV4-3,TRBD2,CASSQETSGRGNEQFF,TGCGCCAGCAGCCAAGAGACCAGCGGGAGGGGGAATGAGCAGTTCTTC
TRBJ1-3,NA,TRBV5-1,NA,CASSLGPEQGFSGNTIYF,TGCGCCAGCAGCTTGGGCCCCGAACAGGGCTTCTCTGGAAACACCATATATTTT
TRBJ2-3,NA,TRBV15,TRBD2,CATSRASGSGDTQYF,TGTGCCACCAGCAGGGCTAGCGGGAGCGGTGATACGCAGTATTTT
TRBJ1-6,NA,TRBV27,TRBD1,CASSRQGRNSPLHF,TGTGCCAGCAGCAGACAGGGGCGTAATTCACCCCTCCACTTT
TRBJ2-5,NA,TRBV28,NA,CASSFARAAGETQYF,TGTGCCAGCAGTTTTGCGCGGGCCGCCGGAGAGACCCAGTACTTC
TRBJ2-7,NA,TRBV30,TRBD2,CAWSLAGDEQYF,TGTGCCTGGAGTCTAGCGGGAGACGAGCAGTACTTC
TRBJ1-2,NA,TRBV27,NA,CASRKLNYGYTF,TGTGCCAGCAGGAAACTGAACTATGGCTACACCTTC
TRBJ2-6,NA,TRBV5-4,NA,CASSLPQGVSGANVLTF,TGTGCCAGCAGCTTGCCGCAGGGCGTCTCTGGGGCCAACGTCCTGACTTTC
TRBJ2-1,NA,TRBV5-1,TRBD2,CASGIAGGWNEQFF,TGCGCCAGCGGTATAGCGGGAGGGTGGAATGAGCAGTTCTTC
TRBJ2-7,NA,TRBV5-1,NA,CASSFSWGEPNYEQYF,TGCGCCAGCAGCTTTTCCTGGGGGGAACCGAACTACGAGCAGTACTTC
TRBJ2-7,NA,TRBV5-4,NA,CASSLGATARYEQYF,TGTGCCAGCAGCCTTGGGGCAACAGCGCGATACGAGCAGTACTTC
TRBJ2-3,NA,TRBV18,TRBD2,CASSPRTSGPDTQYF,TGTGCCAGCTCACCCAGGACTAGCGGGCCAGATACGCAGTATTTT
TRBJ2-7,NA,TRBV27,NA,CASSGGYEQYF,TGTGCCAGCTCAGGGGGGTACGAGCAGTACTTC
TRBJ1-5,NA,TRBV5-3,NA,CARSLEAENSNQPQHF,TGTGCCAGAAGCTTGGAGGCGGAGAATAGCAATCAGCCCCAGCATTTT
TRBJ2-5,NA,TRBV5-1,NA,CASSLETAQETQYF,TGCGCCAGCAGCTTGGAGACAGCCCAAGAGACCCAGTACTTC
TRBJ1-6,few,TRBV3-1/TRBV3-2,TRBD1,CASSPPGQGGWSPLHF,TGTGCCAGCAGCCCTCCGGGACAGGGAGGATGGTCACCCCTCCACTTT
TRBJ2-7,NA,TRBV19,TRBD2,CASSLGLAGFEQYF,TGTGCCAGTAGCTTAGGACTAGCGGGGTTCGAGCAGTACTTC
TRBJ1-1,NA,TRBV5-5,TRBD1,CASSPLRGSGQGYTEAFF,TGTGCCAGCAGCCCACTAAGGGGTTCGGGACAGGGGTATACTGAAGCTTTCTTT
TRBJ1-5,NA,TRBV7-8,TRBD1,CASSLAATGRNQPQHF,TGTGCCAGCAGCTTAGCAGCGACAGGGCGGAATCAGCCCCAGCATTTT
TRBJ1-1,NA,TRBV30,NA,CAWRGLIPMNTEAFF,TGTGCCTGGAGGGGACTTATCCCCATGAACACTGAAGCTTTCTTT
TRBJ1-2,few,TRBV3-1/TRBV3-2,NA,CASSQDPKRAQGGYTF,TGTGCCAGCAGCCAAGATCCTAAGAGGGCTCAAGGAGGCTACACCTTC
TRBJ1-1,NA,TRBV9,NA,CASSVLQGSNTEAFF,TGTGCCAGCAGCGTTCTACAGGGCTCGAACACTGAAGCTTTCTTT
TRBJ1-2,NA,TRBV12-3/TRBV12-4,NA,CASSVQTRGYTF,TGTGCCAGCAGTGTTCAAACGCGGGGCTACACCTTC
TRBJ1-2,NA,TRBV6-5,TRBD1,CASTLTGRHGYTF,TGTGCCAGCACCCTGACAGGGAGGCATGGCTACACCTTC
TRBJ2-7,NA,TRBV27,NA,CASSATRQTYEQYF,TGTGCCAGCAGTGCCACCAGACAGACCTACGAGCAGTACTTC
TRBJ2-7,NA,TRBV25-1,TRBD2,CASSAYSGRTSYEQYF,TGTGCCAGCAGTGCGTATAGCGGGAGGACCTCCTACGAGCAGTACTTC
TRBJ2-7,once,TRBV5-1,NA,CASSLARGSYEQYF,TGCGCCAGCAGCTTGGCTCGCGGGTCCTACGAGCAGTACTTC
TRBJ1-1,once,TRBV7-3,TRBD1,CASSPDRSNTEAFF,TGTGCCAGCAGTCCGGACAGGAGCAACACTGAAGCTTTCTTT
TRBJ2-7,NA,TRBV19,TRBD1,CASRETWTGGEQYF,TGTGCCAGTCGTGAGACCTGGACAGGGGGCGAGCAGTACTTC
TRBJ1-2,once,TRBV5-4,TRBD1,CASSTNKQGNYYGYTF,TGTGCCAGCAGCACGAATAAACAGGGGAACTACTATGGCTACACCTTC
TRBJ1-5,NA,TRBV19,TRBD1,CASRSGTANSNQPQHF,TGTGCCAGTAGGTCCGGGACAGCGAATAGCAATCAGCCCCAGCATTTT
TRBJ2-3,NA,TRBV11-2,TRBD2,CASSFMRGSSDTQYF,TGTGCCAGCAGCTTTATGCGCGGGAGCTCCGATACGCAGTATTTT
TRBJ2-3,NA,TRBV6-1,TRBD2,CASSEQGLASTDTQYF,TGTGCCAGCAGTGAACAGGGACTAGCTAGCACAGATACGCAGTATTTT
TRBJ1-1,NA,TRBV19,TRBD1,CATRGPVGNTEAFF,TGTGCCACCAGGGGGCCAGTCGGTAACACTGAAGCTTTCTTT
TRBJ1-2,NA,TRBV27,NA,CASSSLGIGDYGYTF,TGTGCCAGCAGTTCTCTAGGGATAGGGGACTATGGCTACACCTTC
TRBJ2-1,NA,TRBV20-1,NA,CSASSSRQGLPIEQFF,TGCAGTGCTAGTTCCTCCCGACAGGGACTCCCCATTGAGCAGTTCTTC
TRBJ2-2,few,TRBV2,NA,CASSPRQSGELFF,TGTGCCAGCAGTCCTCGACAGTCCGGGGAGCTGTTTTTT
TRBJ2-3,once,TRBV6-5,TRBD1,CATQTGGPDTQYF,TGTGCCACCCAAACAGGGGGCCCAGATACGCAGTATTTT
TRBJ2-7,NA,TRBV7-2,NA,CASSTSGEQYF,TGTGCCAGCAGCACGAGCGGTGAGCAGTACTTC
TRBJ1-2,NA,TRBV5-4,TRBD1,CASSRLTGGDGYTF,TGTGCCAGCAGCCGTTTGACAGGGGGCGATGGCTACACCTTC
TRBJ1-3,NA,TRBV10-3,NA,CAISEAGTTGNTIYF,TGTGCCATCAGTGAAGCCGGGACAACTGGAAACACCATATATTTT
TRBJ2-1,NA,TRBV29-1,TRBD2,CSLDPFTPGTSDNEQFF,TGCAGCCTCGACCCCTTCACCCCGGGGACTAGCGACAATGAGCAGTTCTTC
TRBJ2-1,NA,TRBV9,NA,CASSVEGHPNEQFF,TGTGCCAGCAGCGTAGAGGGGCATCCCAATGAGCAGTTCTTC
TRBJ2-5,NA,TRBV11-3,NA,CASSLGAQETQYF,TGTGCCAGCAGCTTGGGGGCCCAAGAGACCCAGTACTTC
TRBJ1-5,NA,TRBV5-1,TRBD1,CASSYGDSTLLNQPQHF,TGCGCCAGCAGCTACGGGGACAGCACCCTATTAAATCAGCCCCAGCATTTT